This T cell receptor (beta chain) stems from a study of identical twins. The CDR3 runs to 18 residues. V lost 5 bases to trimming and J lost 3 bases, with 23 bases between them. The germline CDR1 and CDR2 sequences are DFQATT and SNEGSKA (reference sequence). Template switching created a universal primer site, and the cDNA included unique molecular identifiers. TCRdb passed the 5' RACE reads through MiXCR, listing each CDR3 protein once. The sample records 600,000 to 800,000 distinct CDR3 sequences, around 20% being singletons. These same records also appear under a second study, on T cells expressing NK-cell markers. From that second work: Investigators obtained TCR beta repertoires from sorted CD3+CD56+NKG2C+, CD3+CD56+NKG2C- and CD3+CD56-NKG2C+ T cells.

The V and J genes are TRBV20-1 and TRBJ2-6; no firm D call. The sample taken for sequencing was PBMCs. This receptor was taken from a woman aged 18-29 years in good health. The CDR3 DNA sequence: TGCAGTGCTGACGGACCCTTGTCTGTTTCGGGTGGGGCCAACGTCCTGACTTTC. Encoded protein: CSADGPLSVSGGANVLTF.